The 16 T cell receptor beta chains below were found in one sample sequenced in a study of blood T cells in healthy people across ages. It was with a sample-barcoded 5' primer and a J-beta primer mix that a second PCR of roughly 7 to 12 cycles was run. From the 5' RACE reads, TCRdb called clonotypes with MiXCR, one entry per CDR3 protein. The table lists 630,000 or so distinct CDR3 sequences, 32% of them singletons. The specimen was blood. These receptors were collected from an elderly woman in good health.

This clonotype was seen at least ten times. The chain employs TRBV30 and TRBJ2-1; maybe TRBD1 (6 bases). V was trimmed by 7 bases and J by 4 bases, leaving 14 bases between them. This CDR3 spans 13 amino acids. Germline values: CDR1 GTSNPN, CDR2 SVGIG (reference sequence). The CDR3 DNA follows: TGTGCCTTAGACCGGGACAATTACAATGAGCAGTTCTTC. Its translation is CALDRDNYNEQFF.

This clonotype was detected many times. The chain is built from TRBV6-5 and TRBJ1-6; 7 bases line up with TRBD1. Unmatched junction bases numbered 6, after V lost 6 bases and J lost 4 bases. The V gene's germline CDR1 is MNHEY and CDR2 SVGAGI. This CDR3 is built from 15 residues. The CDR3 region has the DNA TGTGCCAGCAGCCTGGACAGGCGGTATAATTCACCCCTCCACTTT. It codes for CASSLDRRYNSPLHF.

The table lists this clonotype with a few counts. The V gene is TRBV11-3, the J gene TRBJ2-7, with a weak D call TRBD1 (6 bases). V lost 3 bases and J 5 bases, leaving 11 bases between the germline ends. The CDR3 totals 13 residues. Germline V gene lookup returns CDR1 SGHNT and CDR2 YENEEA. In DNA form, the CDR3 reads TGTGCCAGCAGCTTCTCACAGGGCGACGAGCAGTACTTC. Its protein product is CASSFSQGDEQYF.

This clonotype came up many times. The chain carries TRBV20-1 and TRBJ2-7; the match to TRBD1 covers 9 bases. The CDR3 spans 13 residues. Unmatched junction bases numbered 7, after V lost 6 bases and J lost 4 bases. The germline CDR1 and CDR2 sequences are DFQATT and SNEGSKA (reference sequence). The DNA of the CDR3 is TGCAGTGCAACCTACAGGGGGCATTACGAGCAGTACTTC. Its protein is CSATYRGHYEQYF.

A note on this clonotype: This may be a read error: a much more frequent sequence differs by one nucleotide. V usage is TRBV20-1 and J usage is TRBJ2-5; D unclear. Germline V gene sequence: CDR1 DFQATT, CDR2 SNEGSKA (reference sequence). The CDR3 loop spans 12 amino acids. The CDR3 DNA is TGCAGGGCAACCCCAGAACAAGAGACCCAGTACTTC. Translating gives CRATPEQETQYF.

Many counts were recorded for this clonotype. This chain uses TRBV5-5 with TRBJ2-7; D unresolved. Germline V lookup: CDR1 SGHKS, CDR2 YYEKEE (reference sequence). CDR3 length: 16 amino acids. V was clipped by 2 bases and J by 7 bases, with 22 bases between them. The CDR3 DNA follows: TGTGCCAGCAGCTTTATGAGCCTAGTCTTTGCGCGGGAGCAGTACTTC. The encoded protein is CASSFMSLVFAREQYF.

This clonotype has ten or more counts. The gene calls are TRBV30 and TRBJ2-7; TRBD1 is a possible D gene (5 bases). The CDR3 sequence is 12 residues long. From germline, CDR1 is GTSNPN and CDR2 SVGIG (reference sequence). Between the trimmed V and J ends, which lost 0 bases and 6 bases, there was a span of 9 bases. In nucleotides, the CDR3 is TGTGCCTGGAGTGTAACCAGGGCCGAGCAGTACTTC. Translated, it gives CAWSVTRAEQYF.

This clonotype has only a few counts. The CDR3 here is CASSPDWQGLGYTF. For the CDR3, the DNA is TGTGCCAGCTCACCAGATTGGCAGGGGCTCGGCTACACCTTC. V and J are TRBV18 and TRBJ1-2; possible D gene TRBD1, 6 bases. Trimming left V 2 bases short and J 8 bases short, with 15 bases between. Germline assignment: CDR1 KGHSH and CDR2 LQKENI. This CDR3 has 14 residues.

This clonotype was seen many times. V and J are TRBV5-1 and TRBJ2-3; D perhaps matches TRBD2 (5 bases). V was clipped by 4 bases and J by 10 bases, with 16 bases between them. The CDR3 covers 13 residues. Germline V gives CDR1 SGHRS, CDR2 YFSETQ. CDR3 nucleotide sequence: TGCGCCAGCAGCGTAGGACGCCTCGGGGCGCAGTATTTT. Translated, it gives CASSVGRLGAQYF.

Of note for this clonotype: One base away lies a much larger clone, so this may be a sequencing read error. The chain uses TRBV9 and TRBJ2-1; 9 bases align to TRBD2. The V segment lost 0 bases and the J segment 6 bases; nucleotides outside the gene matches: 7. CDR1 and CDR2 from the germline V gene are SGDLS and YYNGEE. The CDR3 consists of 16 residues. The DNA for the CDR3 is TGTGCCAGCAGCGTAGAGAGCGGGGGGCGAGGCAATGAGCAGTTCTTC. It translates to CASSVESGGRGNEQFF.

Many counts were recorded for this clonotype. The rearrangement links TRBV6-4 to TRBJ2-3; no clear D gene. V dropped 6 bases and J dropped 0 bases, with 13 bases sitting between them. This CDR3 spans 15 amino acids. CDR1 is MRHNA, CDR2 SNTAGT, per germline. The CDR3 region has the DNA TGTGCCAGCAGACGAGACCCGCAAAGCACAGATACGCAGTATTTT. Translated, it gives CASRRDPQSTDTQYF.

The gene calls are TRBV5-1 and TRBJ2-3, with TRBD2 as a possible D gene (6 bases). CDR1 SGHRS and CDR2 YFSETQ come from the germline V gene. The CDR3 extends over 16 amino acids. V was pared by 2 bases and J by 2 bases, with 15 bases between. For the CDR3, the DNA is TGCGCCAGCAGCTTACTGTTAGCGGATTACACAGATACGCAGTATTTT. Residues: CASSLLLADYTDTQYF.

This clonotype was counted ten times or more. The CDR3 sequence: CASSRGQGHPDEQFF. In nucleotides, the CDR3 is TGTGCCAGCAGCCGGGGACAGGGGCATCCGGATGAGCAGTTCTTC. The gene calls are TRBV7-9 and TRBJ2-1; 10 nucleotides line up with TRBD1. V trimming: 5 bases; J trimming: 8 bases; junction bases outside the gene matches: 9. Germline V gene data show CDR1 as SEHNR and CDR2 as FQNEAQ (reference sequence). The CDR3 contains 15 residues.

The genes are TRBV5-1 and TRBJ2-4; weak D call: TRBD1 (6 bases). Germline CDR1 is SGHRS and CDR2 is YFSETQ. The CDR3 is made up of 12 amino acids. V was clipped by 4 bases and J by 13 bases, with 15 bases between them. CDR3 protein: CASSPSPGEQYF. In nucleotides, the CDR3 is TGCGCCAGCAGCCCCAGCCCAGGGGAGCAGTACTTC. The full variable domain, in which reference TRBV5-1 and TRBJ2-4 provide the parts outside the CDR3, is KAGVTQTPRYLIKTRGQQVTLSCSPISGHRSVSWYQQTPGQGLQFLFEYFSETQRNKGNFPGRFSGRQFSNSRSEMNVSTLELGDSALYLCASSPSPGEQYFGAGTRLSVL.

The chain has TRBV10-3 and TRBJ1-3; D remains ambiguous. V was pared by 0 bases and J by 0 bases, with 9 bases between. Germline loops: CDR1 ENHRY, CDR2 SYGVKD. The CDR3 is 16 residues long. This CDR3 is CAISESVSRSGNTIYF. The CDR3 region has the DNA TGTGCCATCAGTGAGTCGGTCAGTCGCTCTGGAAACACCATATATTTT.

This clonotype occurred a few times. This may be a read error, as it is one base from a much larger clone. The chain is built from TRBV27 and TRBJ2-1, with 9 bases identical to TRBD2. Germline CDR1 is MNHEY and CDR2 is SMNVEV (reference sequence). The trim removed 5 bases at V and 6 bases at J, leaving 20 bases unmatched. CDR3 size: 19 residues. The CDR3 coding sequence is TGTGCCAGCAGTCCGAAGGGTGTCTGGGCGGGGGGGCGTAGCAATGAGCAGTTCTTC. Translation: CASSPKGVWAGGRSNEQFF.